This TCR beta chain stems from a study of molecular identifiers for immune sequencing clone quantification. This clonotype has ten or more counts. This CDR3 region has 12 residues. V was cut by 2 bases and J by 6 bases, with 7 bases left in between. One entry per CDR3 protein results from TCRdb running MiXCR on the PCR reads. The profile covers approximately 630,000 distinct CDR3 sequences, with about 25% appearing a single time and about 0.84% taken by the ten largest. The TCR originated in a human donor in good health. Some libraries in this study had Jurkat cell RNA spiked in. The chain combines TRBV12-3 or TRBV12-4 with TRBJ1-2, with D unresolved. The sequencing sample was made of naive CD8+ T cells from blood, with Jurkat cell RNA spiked in. The subset denotes: FACS-sorted CD8+CD4-CCR7+CD45RA+ naive T cells. The CDR3 DNA sequence: TGTGCCAGCAGTTTAAGGGCAGATGGCTACACCTTC. Translation gives CASSLRADGYTF.